Each of the 30 T cell receptor beta chains below was sequenced from the same sample in a study of T-cell reconstitution after alpha-beta-depleted transplantation in children. The TCRbeta library incorporated unique molecular identifiers. TCRdb re-analysed the PCR reads in MiXCR, keeping a single row per CDR3 protein. In the table there are fewer than 700,000 distinct CDR3 sequences, 13% of which are singletons. The source was PBMCs, mostly from graft donor cells, collected 360 days after TCRalphabeta/CD19-depleted stem cell transplant. These receptors all come from a male patient younger than 18 who had a stem cell transplant for acute myeloid leukemia, so the T cells may come from the graft donor.

This rearrangement joins TRBV7-9 to TRBJ2-2; unclear D gene. Germline assignment: CDR1 SEHNR and CDR2 FQNEAQ (reference sequence). V lost 5 bases, J lost 6 bases, and 7 bases lay in between. The length of the CDR3 is 12 residues. The CDR3 sequence is CASSTDPGELFF. The CDR3 nucleotides are TGTGCCAGCAGCACAGACCCCGGGGAGCTGTTTTTT.

This clonotype was recorded many times. The chain employs TRBV11-1 and TRBJ2-7; weak D call: TRBD2 (5 bases). Trimming stripped 3 bases from V and 4 bases from J, with 10 bases between. The CDR3 length is 13 residues. Germline-derived CDR1 and CDR2 are SGHAT and FQDESV (reference sequence). CDR3 amino acids: CASSFTGIYEQYF. DNA of the CDR3: TGTGCCAGCAGCTTTACGGGGATATACGAGCAGTACTTC.

The chain couples TRBV11-2 to TRBJ2-7; D is perhaps TRBD1 or TRBD2 (5 bases each). The V gene lost 5 bases and the J gene lost 3 bases, with 20 bases spanning the gap. The germline gives CDR1 SGHAT, CDR2 FQNNGV. The CDR3 totals 16 residues. The CDR3 sequence is CASSQRGIQGFYEQYF. CDR3 nucleotides: TGTGCCAGCAGCCAGAGGGGTATCCAAGGGTTCTACGAGCAGTACTTC.

This clonotype occurred many times. The V and J genes are TRBV4-3 and TRBJ2-5, with 10 bases lining up with TRBD2. Germline CDR1 LGHNA, CDR2 YSLEER. The CDR3 covers 16 residues. V was pared by 1 base and J by 5 bases, with 7 bases of the junction left unmatched. The CDR3 sequence is CASSQGIAGGGETQYF. In DNA form, the CDR3 reads TGCGCCAGCAGCCAAGGGATAGCGGGAGGTGGGGAGACCCAGTACTTC.

This sequence joins TRBV29-1 and TRBJ2-1, with TRBD2 as a possible D gene (6 bases). V was trimmed by 7 bases and J by 0 bases, leaving 13 bases between them. CDR3 length equals 14 residues. CDR1 and CDR2 from the germline V gene are SQVTM and ANQGSEA. The CDR3: CSATWGGSYNEQFF. The CDR3, as DNA: TGCAGCGCCACGTGGGGAGGCTCCTACAATGAGCAGTTCTTC.

This clonotype was detected only a few times. J is TRBJ1-1 and V is TRBV29-1; TRBD1 is a possible D gene (5 bases). The CDR3 spans 15 residues. Germline values: CDR1 SQVTM, CDR2 ANQGSEA. Trimming stripped 5 bases from V and 5 bases from J, with 21 bases between. The DNA of the CDR3 is TGCAGCGTTCTGGCGGGACGGACGGGAGGGACTGAAGCTTTCTTT. Protein: CSVLAGRTGGTEAFF. Together with reference TRBV29-1 and TRBJ1-1, the CDR3 gives the full variable domain: SAVISQKPSRDICQRGTSLTIQCQVDSQVTMMFWYRQQPGQSLTLIATANQGSEATYESGFVIDKFPISRPNLTFSTLTVSNMSPEDSSIYLCSVLAGRTGGTEAFFGQGTRLTVV.

This clonotype has a handful of counts. The chain carries TRBV30 and TRBJ1-1; D remains ambiguous. CDR3 length: 15 amino acids. Germline assignment: CDR1 GTSNPN and CDR2 SVGIG (reference sequence). V lost 2 bases to trimming and J lost 3 bases, with 16 bases between them. The CDR3 reads CAWSPRRRGDTEAFF. The CDR3 DNA reads as TGTGCCTGGAGTCCACGTCGTCGGGGAGACACTGAAGCTTTCTTT.

The CDR3 DNA sequence: TGTGCCAGCAGCGTCTCGATAGCGGGAGGGCCGGGTGAGCAGTTCTTC. Its translation is CASSVSIAGGPGEQFF. The chain couples TRBV9 to TRBJ2-1; 11 bases are a match to TRBD2. The CDR3 is 16 residues long. The germline CDR1 and CDR2 sequences are SGDLS and YYNGEE. J gave up 9 bases and V 2 bases, and 10 bases lay outside the gene matches.

This clonotype has just a few counts. The chain recombines TRBV7-2 with TRBJ2-7; 7 bases fit TRBD2. The CDR3 loop spans 15 amino acids. V trimming: 0 bases; J trimming: 2 bases; junction bases outside the gene matches: 4. CDR1 and CDR2 (germline): SGHTA, FQGNSA. Written as DNA, the CDR3 is TGTGCCAGCAGCTTAGCTAGACTAGCTGCCTACGAGCAGTACTTC. This translates into CASSLARLAAYEQYF.

The table lists this clonotype with many counts. The chain recombines TRBV9 with TRBJ2-1; D remains ambiguous. The V and J ends lost 4 bases and 10 bases respectively, with 18 bases between them. The CDR3 has 14 residues. CDR1 SGDLS and CDR2 YYNGEE come from the germline V gene. DNA of the CDR3: TGTGCCAGCAGCCCCCACTTTAGGAATTGGGAGCAGTTCTTC. Protein sequence: CASSPHFRNWEQFF.

This clonotype occurred a few times. Just one base apart from a much larger clone, this may be a read error. The chain uses TRBV6-2 or TRBV6-3 and TRBJ2-7; D not resolved. Germline lookup yields CDR1 MNHEY and CDR2 SVGEGT. Between the trimmed V and J ends, which lost 7 bases and 0 bases, there was a span of 4 bases. There are 11 residues in the CDR3. CDR3 region: CASTFSYEQYF. DNA of the CDR3: TGTGCCAGCACCTTCTCCTACGAGCAGTACTTC.

CDR3 in amino acids: CASSSRGLAGGVEQFF. The CDR3 bases are TGTGCCAGCAGCTCACGAGGACTAGCGGGAGGTGTTGAGCAGTTCTTC. The V gene is TRBV7-3, the J gene TRBJ2-1, with 14 nucleotides matching TRBD2. This CDR3 has 16 amino acids. CDR1 is SGHTA and CDR2 is FQGTGA in the germline V gene. The V and J ends lost 4 bases and 9 bases, in that order; junction bases with no gene match: 8.

This chain links TRBV7-9 with TRBJ1-2; maybe TRBD1 (6 bases). The CDR3 consists of 15 residues. The germline gives CDR1 SEHNR, CDR2 FQNEAQ (reference sequence). The V end lost 0 bases, the J end lost 0 bases, and 8 bases lay between the germline ends. CDR3 nucleotide sequence: TGTGCCAGCAGCTTAGCGGGGGCTTCTAACTATGGCTACACCTTC. This gives the protein CASSLAGASNYGYTF.

The chain recombines TRBV12-3 or TRBV12-4 with TRBJ1-5, with TRBD1 matching 7 bases. Trimming at V came to 6 bases and at J to 5 bases, leaving 13 bases not matched to a gene. The CDR3 covers 16 residues. The CDR3 loop is CASSNDRVRWDQPQHF. CDR3 in DNA: TGTGCCAGCAGCAACGACAGGGTACGGTGGGATCAGCCCCAGCATTTT.

A few counts support this clonotype. The chain links TRBV10-3 to TRBJ2-5; perhaps TRBD1 as D (5 bases). V was trimmed by 0 bases and J by 1 base, leaving 12 bases between them. The V gene's germline CDR1 is ENHRY and CDR2 SYGVKD. The CDR3 extends over 16 amino acids. The CDR3 nucleotides read TGTGCCATCAGTGAGTCAGCAGGGATCAGCCAAGAGACCCAGTACTTC. Its protein is CAISESAGISQETQYF.

The V call is TRBV10-3, the J call TRBJ2-3, with D possibly called TRBD1 or TRBD2 (5 bases each). CDR1 and CDR2 (germline): ENHRY, SYGVKD. V was shortened by 10 bases and J by 0 bases, with 11 bases between the two germline ends. The CDR3 has 13 amino acids. The CDR3 region is CATRDPSTDTQYF. For the CDR3, the DNA is TGTGCCACTCGGGACCCTAGCACAGATACGCAGTATTTT.

This clonotype has a count of ten or more. This chain connects TRBV18 to TRBJ2-2; possibly TRBD2 for D (6 bases). The CDR3 sequence is 14 residues long. Per the germline V gene, CDR1 is KGHSH and CDR2 is LQKENI. Trimming stripped 4 bases from V and 1 base from J, with 7 bases between. The CDR3 sequence is CASSQGLNTGELFF. The CDR3 nucleotides are TGTGCCAGCTCACAGGGACTGAACACCGGGGAGCTGTTTTTT.

This chain uses TRBV2 with TRBJ2-6; TRBD1 matches 7 bases. CDR3 length: 16 amino acids. Germline-derived CDR1 and CDR2 are SNHLY and FYNNEI. The ends lost 6 bases at V and 0 bases at J; junction bases unmatched: 5. CDR3 nucleotide sequence: TGTGCCAGCAGGATGGACAGGCACTCTGGGGCCAACGTCCTGACTTTC. As protein: CASRMDRHSGANVLTF.

This clonotype was seen more than once but under ten times. The chain recombines TRBV29-1 with TRBJ2-7, with D hard to call. The CDR3 has 11 residues. The V and J ends lost 6 bases and 7 bases respectively, with 13 bases between them. Germline V gene data show CDR1 as SQVTM and CDR2 as ANQGSEA. DNA for the CDR3: TGCAGCGTCCTATACGGTGTGGAGCAGTACTTC. Translated: CSVLYGVEQYF.

There are a few counts of this clonotype. The rearrangement links TRBV20-1 to TRBJ2-1; 8 bases align to TRBD2. The CDR3 is 17 amino acids. V was pared by 6 bases and J by 1 base, with 14 bases of the junction left unmatched. Germline CDR1 reads DFQATT; CDR2 reads SNEGSKA (reference sequence). The CDR3 DNA reads as TGCAGTGCATATACATCTCGACTAGCGTTATCCTACAATGAGCAGTTCTTC. Translated: CSAYTSRLALSYNEQFF.

This clonotype was seen more than once but under ten times. This rearrangement joins TRBV6-1 to TRBJ2-5, with D maybe TRBD1 (5 bases). This CDR3 has 14 residues. Trimming took 3 bases from V and 1 from J, leaving 9 bases between them. Germline V gene data show CDR1 as MNHNS and CDR2 as SASEGT. The chain's CDR3 is CASSDRVPQETQYF. As DNA, the CDR3 is TGTGCCAGCAGTGACAGGGTACCCCAAGAGACCCAGTACTTC.

This clonotype was picked up a small number of times. The CDR3 carries no conserved terminal phenylalanine or tryptophan, so it likely arises from a read error. CDR3 protein: CASRPGWAEAFL. The CDR3, as DNA: TGTGCCAGCAGACCCGGCTGGGCTGAAGCTTTCCTT. J is TRBJ1-1 and V is TRBV28, with D hard to call. Trimming stripped 6 bases from V and 6 bases from J, with 11 bases between. Germline CDR1 reads MDHEN; CDR2 reads SYDVKM. The CDR3 has 12 amino acids.

The table lists this clonotype with many counts. A junction end diverges from the germline sequence, so it may reflect a read error. The chain recombines TRBV20-1 with TRBJ2-5; 15 bases fit TRBD2. Germline V CDR1 and CDR2: DFQATT, SNEGSKA (reference sequence). This CDR3 spans 14 amino acids. The chain's CDR3 is CSATRPGLAGGAIF. CDR3 sequence (DNA): TGCAGTGCTACTCGTCCGGGACTAGCGGGAGGCGCAATCTTC.

The chain uses TRBV28 and TRBJ1-5; TRBD1 aligns across 8 bases. Germline assignment: CDR1 MDHEN and CDR2 SYDVKM. Trimming removed 4 bases from V and 2 bases from J; junction bases left unmatched: 16. CDR3 size: 19 residues. Here the CDR3 reads CASSSKYRDRPVGNQPQHF. Here the CDR3 DNA reads TGTGCCAGCAGTTCAAAATACCGGGACAGGCCTGTTGGCAATCAGCCCCAGCATTTT.

This clonotype was recorded at least ten times. The chain couples TRBV2 to TRBJ2-1; tentative D call: TRBD2 (5 bases). The CDR3 length is 13 residues. CDR1 and CDR2 (germline): SNHLY, FYNNEI. Trimming pared 7 bases from V and 7 bases from J, leaving 14 bases between. The CDR3 nucleotides read TGTGCCAGCACCAGGACTCCTAGGAATGAGCAGTTCTTC. Translating gives CASTRTPRNEQFF. Full variable domain (missing parts from reference TRBV2 and TRBJ2-1): EPEVTQTPSHQVTQMGQEVILRCVPISNHLYFYWYRQILGQKVEFLVSFYNNEISEKSEIFDDQFSVERPDGSNFTLKIRSTKLEDSAMYFCASTRTPRNEQFFGPGTRLTVL.

This clonotype was seen a handful of times. The chain uses TRBV12-3 or TRBV12-4 and TRBJ2-7; 8 bases line up with TRBD2. The CDR3 loop spans 12 amino acids. The V gene end was trimmed by 3 bases and the J gene end by 7 bases; junction bases not matched to a gene: 2. As DNA, the CDR3 is TGTGCCAGCAGTTTTGGGACTAGGGAGCAGTACTTC. It yields the protein CASSFGTREQYF.

V and J are TRBV5-1 and TRBJ2-7, with 7 bases lining up with TRBD2. The length of the CDR3 is 14 residues. The ends lost 5 bases at V and 5 bases at J; junction bases unmatched: 10. CDR1 and CDR2 (germline): SGHRS, YFSETQ. The CDR3 DNA sequence: TGCGCCAGCAGGTCGGTCCCGGGGGGAAACGAGCAGTACTTC. Amino acids: CASRSVPGGNEQYF. Based on the CDR3 plus reference TRBV5-1 and TRBJ2-7, the full variable domain is KAGVTQTPRYLIKTRGQQVTLSCSPISGHRSVSWYQQTPGQGLQFLFEYFSETQRNKGNFPGRFSGRQFSNSRSEMNVSTLELGDSALYLCASRSVPGGNEQYFGPGTRLTVT.

This clonotype came up a few times. The genes are TRBV6-1 and TRBJ2-5, with D perhaps being TRBD1 or TRBD2 (5 bases each). This CDR3 is built from 17 residues. Germline V gene sequence: CDR1 MNHNS, CDR2 SASEGT. V was pared by 6 bases and J by 2 bases, with 22 bases between. The CDR3, as DNA: TGTGCCAGCAGAGTTCCCGGGACCGTAATGATACAAGAGACCCAGTACTTC. Its protein product is CASRVPGTVMIQETQYF.

This chain joins TRBV29-1 and TRBJ2-7; D remains ambiguous. Germline CDR1 reads SQVTM; CDR2 reads ANQGSEA. Trimming removed 2 bases at V and 2 bases at J, with 7 bases between. This CDR3 has 12 residues. The CDR3 reads CSVEPAPYEQYF. CDR3 DNA sequence: TGCAGCGTTGAACCGGCCCCCTACGAGCAGTACTTC.

V usage is TRBV2 and J usage is TRBJ2-1; 7 bases line up with TRBD2. The ends lost 7 bases at V and 0 bases at J; junction bases unmatched: 6. The CDR3 spans 15 residues. The germline V gene encodes CDR1 SNHLY and CDR2 FYNNEI. The CDR3 region is CASTNLAVSYNEQFF. The CDR3 region has the DNA TGTGCCAGCACGAACCTAGCGGTCTCCTACAATGAGCAGTTCTTC.